These 31 T cell receptor beta chains were all obtained from the same sample, sequenced in a study of control samples from healthy donors and cancer patients. Clones were read by immunoSEQ multiplex PCR, and TCRdb kept only the in-frame ones, dropping some. Of 65,000 to 85,000 clones listed, around 87% are singletons. Material: PBMCs. The receptors derive from a woman aged 50 to 60 with head and neck cancer.

J is TRBJ2-2 and V is TRBV9; maybe TRBD2 (6 bases). Germline V gene sequence: CDR1 SGDLS, CDR2 YYNGEE. Trimming took 3 bases from V and 6 from J, leaving 15 bases between them. The CDR3 has 15 amino acids. CDR3 sequence (DNA): TGTGCCAGCAGCGGCCAGGACTACCCTCCCGGGGAGCTGTTTTTT. This codes for CASSGQDYPPGELFF.

This clone was counted once. V and J are TRBV5-4 and TRBJ2-5; D might be TRBD1 (6 bases). Germline V lookup: CDR1 SGHNT, CDR2 YYREEE (reference sequence). Trimming shortened V by 2 bases and J by 5 bases, and 13 bases separated the two germline ends. The CDR3 spans 14 residues. This CDR3 reads CASSLQGREETQYF. CDR3 bases: TGTGCCAGCAGCTTACAGGGAAGGGAGGAGACCCAGTACTTC.

The V call is TRBV6-4, the J call TRBJ2-5; the match to TRBD2 covers 12 bases. Per the germline V gene, CDR1 is MRHNA and CDR2 is SNTAGT. This CDR3 spans 18 amino acids. With 3 bases clipped from V and 1 base from J, the junction kept 9 bases outside the gene matches. Written as DNA, the CDR3 is TGTGCCAGCAGTGATGTGTCTAGCGGGGGGGCCGCCCAAGAGACCCAGTACTTC. It codes for CASSDVSSGGAAQETQYF.

In this sample, this clone turned up a few times. The chain joins TRBV2 to TRBJ1-2, with TRBD1 as a possible D gene (5 bases). The V gene's germline CDR1 is SNHLY and CDR2 FYNNEI. Trimming shortened V by 8 bases and J by 7 bases, and 11 bases separated the two germline ends. This CDR3 comprises 11 residues. The CDR3: CASGPGFGYTF. The CDR3 DNA follows: TGTGCCAGCGGGCCAGGGTTTGGCTACACCTTC.

The CDR3 here is CASSLWGRRQPQHF. The CDR3 DNA is TGTGCCAGCAGTCTTTGGGGGCGAAGACAGCCCCAGCATTTT. The rearrangement uses TRBV6-2 or TRBV6-3 and TRBJ1-5, with D possibly matching TRBD1 (6 bases). The CDR3 runs to 14 residues. V was trimmed by 5 bases and J by 7 bases, leaving 15 bases between them. Per the germline V gene, CDR1 is MNHEY and CDR2 is SVGEGT.

V and J are TRBV7-2 and TRBJ1-2, with D maybe TRBD1 (5 bases). Trimming took 1 base from V and 8 from J, leaving 8 bases between them. Germline V CDR1 and CDR2: SGHTA, FQGNSA. The CDR3 runs 12 residues. The CDR3 DNA follows: TGTGCCAGCAGCTTAGAGACAGAAGGCTACACCTTC. It encodes CASSLETEGYTF.

V and J are TRBV28 and TRBJ2-2; TRBD1 is a possible D gene (5 bases). Trimming removed 7 bases at V and 6 bases at J, with 15 bases between. The CDR3 spans 14 residues. CDR1 and CDR2 (germline): MDHEN, SYDVKM. As DNA, the CDR3 is TGTGCCAGCAATCCCTTTGGGGCGCCCGGGGAGCTGTTTTTT. Residues: CASNPFGAPGELFF.

J is TRBJ1-5 and V is TRBV6-2 or TRBV6-3; 7 positions agree with TRBD1. The CDR3 contains 15 residues. Germline assignment: CDR1 MNHEY and CDR2 SVGEGT. V dropped 4 bases and J dropped 2; count of bases not matched to a gene: 5. The DNA of the CDR3 is TGTGCCAGCAGTTCGGACAGGAGGGGCAATCAGCCCCAGCATTTT. Its translation is CASSSDRRGNQPQHF.

The chain couples TRBV15 to TRBJ2-7; D may correspond to TRBD1 or TRBD2 (7 bases each). This CDR3 spans 14 amino acids. V was pared by 5 bases and J by 2 bases, with 13 bases between. Germline lookup yields CDR1 LNHNV and CDR2 YYDKDF (reference sequence). CDR3 sequence reads: CATSAGGGTYEQYF. In DNA, the CDR3 is TGTGCCACCAGCGCAGGGGGGGGAACCTACGAGCAGTACTTC.

This chain uses TRBV10-3 with TRBJ2-5; TRBD1 matches at 7 bases. V trimming: 5 bases; J trimming: 4 bases; junction bases outside the gene matches: 7. The CDR3 length is 14 residues. Germline V gene data show CDR1 as ENHRY and CDR2 as SYGVKD. CDR3 nucleotides: TGTGCCATCAGTAACAGGGGCGGTGGAGAGACCCAGTACTTC. This translates into CAISNRGGGETQYF.

The V call is TRBV9, the J call TRBJ2-2; TRBD1 matches 7 bases. The CDR3 length is 15 residues. V lost 0 bases, J lost 5 bases, and 4 bases stayed unmatched. CDR1 and CDR2 (germline): SGDLS, YYNGEE. This chain's CDR3 is CASSVVGGGTGELFF. CDR3 nucleotides: TGTGCCAGCAGCGTAGTAGGGGGCGGTACCGGGGAGCTGTTTTTT.

The gene calls are TRBV5-4 and TRBJ2-1; 10 bases align to TRBD2. Germline V gene data show CDR1 as SGHNT and CDR2 as YYREEE (reference sequence). CDR3 length: 15 amino acids. V lost 4 bases and J lost 5; bases outside the gene matches: 6. In DNA form, the CDR3 reads TGTGCCAGCAGCCCCACTAGCGGGGCCGACAATGAGCAGTTCTTC. This encodes CASSPTSGADNEQFF.

V gene TRBV9 combines with J gene TRBJ2-2; perhaps TRBD2 as D (6 bases). Germline V gene lookup returns CDR1 SGDLS and CDR2 YYNGEE. Trimming removed 3 bases from V and 8 bases from J, with 20 bases in between. This CDR3 spans 16 amino acids. The CDR3 DNA sequence: TGTGCCAGCAGCGCCTCCGGAGGGTCCGGGGTGGGGGAGCTGTTTTTT. Protein product: CASSASGGSGVGELFF.

The V call is TRBV4-2, the J call TRBJ1-4, with D possibly being TRBD1 (5 bases). V gave up 0 bases and J gave up 8 bases, with 16 bases separating them. CDR1 is LGHNA and CDR2 is YNFKEQ in the germline V gene. The CDR3 covers 16 residues. Here the CDR3 DNA reads TGTGCCAGCAGCCAAGATAGGCCAGGGATAGACGAAAAACTGTTTTTT. It translates to CASSQDRPGIDEKLFF.

CDR3 amino acids: CASSQRDHRDTQYF. CDR3 in DNA: TGTGCCAGCAGCCAACGGGACCACAGAGATACGCAGTATTTT. The gene calls are TRBV4-2 and TRBJ2-3; D might be TRBD1 or TRBD2, each matching 5 bases. Germline loops: CDR1 LGHNA, CDR2 YNFKEQ. There are 14 residues in the CDR3. The germline V and J ends were trimmed by 2 bases and 5 bases, with 11 bases remaining between them.

The gene calls are TRBV3-1 (or the pseudogene TRBV3-2) and TRBJ1-1, with D possibly matching TRBD1 (6 bases). V was cut by 2 bases and J by 1 base, with 11 bases left in between. The CDR3 is made up of 15 amino acids. Looked up from germline, CDR1 is LGHDT and CDR2 is YNNKEL (reference sequence). The CDR3 loop is CASSQPMTGNTEAFF. CDR3 nucleotide sequence: TGTGCCAGCAGCCAACCAATGACAGGGAACACTGAAGCTTTCTTT.

V gene TRBV9 combines with J gene TRBJ1-2; 7 positions agree with TRBD1. Germline CDR1 is SGDLS and CDR2 is YYNGEE. V dropped 3 bases and J dropped 5; count of bases not matched to a gene: 10. The CDR3 covers 15 residues. The CDR3 protein is CASSARDSAGYGYTF. The CDR3 DNA follows: TGTGCCAGCAGCGCCCGGGACAGTGCTGGTTATGGCTACACCTTC. Supplemented by reference TRBV9 and TRBJ1-2, the full variable domain reads DSGVTQTPKHLITATGQRVTLRCSPRSGDLSVYWYQQSLDQGLQFLIQYYNGEERAKGNILERFSAQQFPDLHSELNLSSLELGDSALYFCASSARDSAGYGYTFGSGTRLTVV.

J is TRBJ2-3 and V is TRBV28, with a possible D match to TRBD2 (6 bases). Trimming cost V 7 bases and J 6 bases, with 14 bases left between them. The CDR3 sequence is 13 residues long. CDR1 and CDR2 from the germline V gene are MDHEN and SYDVKM. Here the CDR3 DNA reads TGTGCCAGCATAGGAGGCGGGGCGGATACGCAGTATTTT. It encodes CASIGGGADTQYF. The full variable domain, its missing parts supplied by reference TRBV28 and TRBJ2-3, is DVKVTQSSRYLVKRTGEKVFLECVQDMDHENMFWYRQDPGLGLRLIYFSYDVKMKEKGDIPEGYSVSREKKERFSLILESASTNQTSMYLCASIGGGADTQYFGPGTRLTVL.

The genes are TRBV5-1 and TRBJ2-2; tentative D call: TRBD1 (5 bases). Germline CDR1 is SGHRS and CDR2 is YFSETQ. The CDR3 is made up of 15 amino acids. V was pared by 2 bases and J by 3 bases, with 11 bases between. The CDR3 region is CASSFGQGDTGELFF. DNA of the CDR3: TGCGCCAGCAGCTTTGGGCAAGGGGACACCGGGGAGCTGTTTTTT.

Worth noting for this clone: This specimen includes other DNA sequences encoding the same CDR3. The chain recombines TRBV20-1 with TRBJ2-3; D unclear. The germline V and J ends were trimmed by 5 bases and 6 bases, with 9 bases remaining between them. Looked up from germline, CDR1 is DFQATT and CDR2 is SNEGSKA (reference sequence). This CDR3 has 11 amino acids. The CDR3 region has the DNA TGCAGTGCTGGCCATTCCGATACGCAGTATTTT. The encoded protein is CSAGHSDTQYF.

The chain is built from TRBV27 and TRBJ2-7, with a weak D call TRBD2 (6 bases). The V and J ends lost 5 bases and 6 bases respectively, with 23 bases between them. The CDR3 consists of 16 residues. Germline V gives CDR1 MNHEY, CDR2 SMNVEV (reference sequence). The CDR3 spells CASSIIRASVAGEQYF. The CDR3 nucleotides read TGTGCCAGCAGTATCATTCGGGCTAGCGTCGCCGGCGAGCAGTACTTC.

This clone has a single count. The chain uses TRBV4-1 and TRBJ2-5; D possibly uses TRBD1 or TRBD2 (6 bases each). The CDR3 runs to 16 residues. The germline V and J ends were trimmed by 6 bases and 4 bases, with 21 bases remaining between them. Germline CDR1 reads MGHRA; CDR2 reads YSYEKL. CDR3 in DNA: TGCGCCAGCAGTCAGGGTCACTCGGGGGCACCAGAGACCCAGTACTTC. Protein sequence: CASSQGHSGAPETQYF.

The chain recombines TRBV4-2 with TRBJ2-3, with D uncertain. V lost 0 bases and J lost 4, with 8 bases in between. The CDR3 is 14 amino acids. Looked up from germline, CDR1 is LGHNA and CDR2 is YNFKEQ. The CDR3 sequence is CASSQDPSADTQYF. CDR3 bases: TGTGCCAGCAGCCAAGATCCTTCCGCAGATACGCAGTATTTT.

The rearrangement joins TRBV7-2 to TRBJ1-2, with 8 bases identical to TRBD1. The CDR3 sequence is 17 residues long. Germline lookup yields CDR1 SGHTA and CDR2 FQGNSA. Unmatched junction bases numbered 14, after V lost 7 bases and J lost 1 base. CDR3 nucleotide sequence: TGTGCCAGCACCCGACAGGGGAATAGGGGGCTTAACTATGGCTACACCTTC. Encoded protein: CASTRQGNRGLNYGYTF.

There are a few counts of this clone. This CDR3 is CASTLQGAITEAFF. CDR3 nucleotides: TGTGCCAGTACGCTACAGGGGGCCATCACTGAAGCTTTCTTT. This chain uses TRBV19 with TRBJ1-1; TRBD1 matches 9 bases. This CDR3 comprises 14 residues. Per germline, CDR1 LNHDA and CDR2 SQIVND (reference sequence). The junction had 7 bases not matched to a gene; V was cut back by 7 bases and J by 4 bases.

The chain links TRBV18 to TRBJ1-6; D might be TRBD1 (6 bases). Between the trimmed V and J ends, which lost 3 bases and 8 bases, there was a span of 11 bases. The germline CDR1 and CDR2 sequences are KGHSH and LQKENI. The CDR3 is made up of 14 amino acids. The CDR3 here is CASSPPAGDSPLHF. CDR3 nucleotides: TGTGCCAGCTCACCTCCCGCAGGGGATTCACCCCTCCACTTT.

The rearrangement joins TRBV27 to TRBJ2-7; 10 bases fit TRBD1. V gave up 5 bases and J gave up 2 bases; unmatched junction bases: 6. The CDR3 covers 15 residues. Germline assignment: CDR1 MNHEY and CDR2 SMNVEV (reference sequence). CDR3 loop: CASSPGTGVAYEQYF. CDR3 DNA sequence: TGTGCCAGCAGTCCTGGGACAGGGGTCGCCTACGAGCAGTACTTC.

This clone came up once. The rearrangement links TRBV30 to TRBJ1-6; D is undetermined. The V and J ends lost 4 bases and 6 bases respectively, with 16 bases between them. Looked up from germline, CDR1 is GTSNPN and CDR2 is SVGIG (reference sequence). This CDR3 has 15 residues. The CDR3 coding sequence is TGTGCCTGGACCAACCGGCCGGACCCTAATTCACCCCTCCACTTT. It codes for CAWTNRPDPNSPLHF.

The rearrangement links TRBV18 to TRBJ2-7; 7 positions agree with TRBD1. The CDR3 has 13 residues. The ends lost 2 bases at V and 6 bases at J; junction bases unmatched: 4. CDR1 is KGHSH, CDR2 LQKENI, per germline. The CDR3 nucleotides are TGTGCCAGCTCACCAGACAGGGAACGCGAGCAGTACTTC. It translates to CASSPDREREQYF.

The chain couples TRBV11-3 to TRBJ2-3; D is ambiguous. The V end lost 6 bases, the J end lost 8 bases, and 9 bases lay between the germline ends. Germline-derived CDR1 and CDR2 are SGHNT and YENEEA. The CDR3 is 11 residues long. CDR3 residues: CASSSRGTQYF. The CDR3 nucleotides read TGTGCCAGCAGTTCGCGTGGTACGCAGTATTTT.

This clone was counted a single time. J is TRBJ2-7 and V is TRBV6-5; the D gene could be TRBD1 or TRBD2 (5 bases each). The V gene's germline CDR1 is MNHEY and CDR2 SVGAGI. This CDR3 has 14 residues. Trimming left V 6 bases short and J 0 bases short, with 12 bases between. The CDR3 loop reads CASRGVGLSYEQYF. The CDR3, as DNA: TGTGCCAGCAGGGGGGTGGGCCTCTCCTACGAGCAGTACTTC.